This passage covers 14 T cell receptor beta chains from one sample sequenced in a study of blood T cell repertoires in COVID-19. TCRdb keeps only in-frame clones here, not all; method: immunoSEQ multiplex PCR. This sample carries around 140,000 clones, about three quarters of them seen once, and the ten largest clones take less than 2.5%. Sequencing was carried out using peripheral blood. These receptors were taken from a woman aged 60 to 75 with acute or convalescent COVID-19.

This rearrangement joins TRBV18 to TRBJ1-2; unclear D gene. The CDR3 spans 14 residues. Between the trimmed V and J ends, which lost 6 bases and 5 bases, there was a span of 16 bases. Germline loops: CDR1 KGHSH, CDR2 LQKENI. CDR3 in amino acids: CASSPRVLTYGYTF. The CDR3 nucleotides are TGTGCCAGCTCCCCCCGGGTCCTCACTTATGGCTACACCTTC. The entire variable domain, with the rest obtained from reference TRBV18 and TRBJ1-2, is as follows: NAGVMQNPRHLVRRRGQEARLRCSPMKGHSHVYWYRQLPEEGLKFMVYLQKENIIDESGMPKERFSAEFPKEGPSILRIQQVVRGDSAAYFCASSPRVLTYGYTFGSGTRLTVV.

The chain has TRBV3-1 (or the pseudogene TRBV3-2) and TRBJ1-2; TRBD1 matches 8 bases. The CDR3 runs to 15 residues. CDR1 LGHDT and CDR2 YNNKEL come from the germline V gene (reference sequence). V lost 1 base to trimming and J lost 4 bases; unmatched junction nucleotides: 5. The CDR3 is CASSQVTQGAYGYTF. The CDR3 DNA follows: TGTGCCAGCAGCCAAGTTACTCAGGGGGCCTATGGCTACACCTTC.

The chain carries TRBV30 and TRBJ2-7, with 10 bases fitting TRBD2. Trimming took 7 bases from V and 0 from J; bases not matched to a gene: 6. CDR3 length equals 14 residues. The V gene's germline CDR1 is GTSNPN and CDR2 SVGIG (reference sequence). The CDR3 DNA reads TGTGCCTCTTCTAGCGGGAGCGTCTCCTACGAGCAGTACTTC. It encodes CASSSGSVSYEQYF. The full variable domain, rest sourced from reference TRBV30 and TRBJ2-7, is SQTIHQWPATLVQPVGSPLSLECTVEGTSNPNLYWYRQAAGRGLQLLFYSVGIGQISSEVPQNLSASRPQDRQFILSSKKLLLSDSGFYLCASSSGSVSYEQYFGPGTRLTVT.

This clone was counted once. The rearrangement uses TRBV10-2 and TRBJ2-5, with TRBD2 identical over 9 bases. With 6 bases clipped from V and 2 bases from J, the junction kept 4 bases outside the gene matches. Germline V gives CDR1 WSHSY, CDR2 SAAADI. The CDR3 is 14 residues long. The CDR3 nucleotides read TGCGCCAGCAGAAGACTAGCGGAACAAGAGACCCAGTACTTC. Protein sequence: CASRRLAEQETQYF.

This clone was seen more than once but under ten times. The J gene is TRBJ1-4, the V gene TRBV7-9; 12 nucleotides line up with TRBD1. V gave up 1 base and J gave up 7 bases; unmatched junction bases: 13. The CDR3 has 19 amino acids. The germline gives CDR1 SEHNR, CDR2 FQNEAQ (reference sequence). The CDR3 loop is CASSLEGQGADVVGEKLFF. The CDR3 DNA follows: TGTGCCAGCAGCTTAGAGGGACAGGGGGCCGACGTGGTCGGTGAAAAACTGTTTTTT.

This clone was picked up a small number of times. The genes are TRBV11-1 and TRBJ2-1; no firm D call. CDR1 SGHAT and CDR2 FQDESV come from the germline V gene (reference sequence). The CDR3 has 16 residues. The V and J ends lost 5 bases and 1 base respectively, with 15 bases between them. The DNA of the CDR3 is TGTGCCAGCAGCCTTTGGCGGTCTAAATCCTACAATGAGCAGTTCTTC. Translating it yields CASSLWRSKSYNEQFF.

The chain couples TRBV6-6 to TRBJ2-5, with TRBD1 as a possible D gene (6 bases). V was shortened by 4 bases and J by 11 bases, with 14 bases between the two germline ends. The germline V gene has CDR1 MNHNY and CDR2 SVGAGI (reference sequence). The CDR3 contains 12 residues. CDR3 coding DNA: TGTGCCAGCAGTTCACAGGGCCCTGGGCAGTACTTC. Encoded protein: CASSSQGPGQYF.

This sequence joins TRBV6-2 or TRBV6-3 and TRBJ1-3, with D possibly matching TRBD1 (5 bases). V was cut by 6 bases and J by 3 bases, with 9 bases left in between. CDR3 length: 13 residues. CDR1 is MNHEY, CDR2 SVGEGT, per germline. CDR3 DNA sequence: TGTGCCAGCAGCTGGGGACTTGGAAACACCATATATTTT. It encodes CASSWGLGNTIYF.

The CDR3 here is CASSRETSILFF. The DNA for the CDR3 is TGTGCCAGCAGTCGTGAGACTAGCATACTGTTCTTC. This chain uses TRBV6-5 with TRBJ2-1; 7 bases fit TRBD2. The ends lost 5 bases at V and 15 bases at J; junction bases unmatched: 10. Germline V lookup: CDR1 MNHEY, CDR2 SVGAGI. CDR3 length: 12 residues.

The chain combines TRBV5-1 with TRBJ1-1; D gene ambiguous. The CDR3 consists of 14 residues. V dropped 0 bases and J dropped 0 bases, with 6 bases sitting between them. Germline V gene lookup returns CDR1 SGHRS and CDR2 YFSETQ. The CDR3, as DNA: TGCGCCAGCAGCTTGGTCTCTATGAACACTGAAGCTTTCTTT. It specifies CASSLVSMNTEAFF.

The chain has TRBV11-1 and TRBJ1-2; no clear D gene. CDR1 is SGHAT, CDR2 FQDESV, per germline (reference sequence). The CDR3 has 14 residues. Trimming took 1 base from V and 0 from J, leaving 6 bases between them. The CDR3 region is CASSLVPANYGYTF. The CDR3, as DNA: TGTGCCAGCAGCTTAGTCCCAGCTAACTATGGCTACACCTTC. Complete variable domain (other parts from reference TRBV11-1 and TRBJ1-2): EAEVAQSPRYKITEKSQAVAFWCDPISGHATLYWYRQILGQGPELLVQFQDESVVDDSQLPKDRFSAERLKGVDSTLKIQPAELGDSAMYLCASSLVPANYGYTFGSGTRLTVV.

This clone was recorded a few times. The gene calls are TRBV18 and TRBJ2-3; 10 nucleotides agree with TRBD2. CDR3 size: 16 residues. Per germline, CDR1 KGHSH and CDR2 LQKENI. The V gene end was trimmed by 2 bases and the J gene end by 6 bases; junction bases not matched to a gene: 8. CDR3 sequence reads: CASSPGLAGAGDTQYF. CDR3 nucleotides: TGTGCCAGCTCACCAGGGCTAGCGGGAGCCGGCGATACGCAGTATTTT.

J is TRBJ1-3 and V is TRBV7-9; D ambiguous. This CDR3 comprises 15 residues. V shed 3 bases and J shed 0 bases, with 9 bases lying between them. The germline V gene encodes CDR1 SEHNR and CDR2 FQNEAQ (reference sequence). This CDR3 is CASSLSLSSGNTIYF. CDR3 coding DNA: TGTGCCAGCAGCTTGTCTCTTAGCTCTGGAAACACCATATATTTT. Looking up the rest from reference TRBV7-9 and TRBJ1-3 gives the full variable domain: DTGVSQNPRHKITKRGQNVTFRCDPISEHNRLYWYRQTLGQGPEFLTYFQNEAQLEKSRLLSDRFSAERPKGSFSTLEIQRTEQGDSAMYLCASSLSLSSGNTIYFGEGSWLTVV.

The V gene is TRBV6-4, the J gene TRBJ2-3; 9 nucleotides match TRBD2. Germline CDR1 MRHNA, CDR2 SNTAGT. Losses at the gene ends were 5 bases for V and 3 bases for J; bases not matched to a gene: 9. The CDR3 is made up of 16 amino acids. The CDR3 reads CASSPNSGSGTDTQYF. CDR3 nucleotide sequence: TGTGCCAGCAGTCCTAATAGCGGGAGTGGTACAGATACGCAGTATTTT.